Presented here are 32 T cell receptor beta chains from one specimen sequenced in a study of T cells in Graves' hyperthyroidism and ophthalmopathy. Amplification yielded TCR beta CDR3 regions, with RNA transcripts as the source. RT-PCR in the first round (using the HTBI primer set) targeted the TCR CDR3. TCRdb re-called the multiplex PCR reads through MiXCR, storing one row per CDR3 protein. The sample has 500,000 to 750,000 distinct CDR3 sequences, more than 45% seen once; the top ten hold about 8.3%. Sequenced input: peripheral blood or thyroid tissue (not recorded which). Receptors originate from a woman under 30 with Graves' hyperthyroidism.

This clonotype was seen repeatedly, ten times or more. The genes are TRBV20-1 and TRBJ1-5, with 10 bases identical to TRBD1. V dropped 5 bases and J dropped 2; count of bases not matched to a gene: 9. The germline V gene encodes CDR1 DFQATT and CDR2 SNEGSKA (reference sequence). This CDR3 has 16 residues. In DNA, the CDR3 is TGCAGTGCTGAGGGACAGGGGCGCCATGGCAATCAGCCCCAGCATTTT. This translates into CSAEGQGRHGNQPQHF.

There are many counts of this clonotype. This chain connects TRBV24-1 to TRBJ2-5; tentatively, D is TRBD2 (5 bases). This CDR3 has 13 residues. Trimming removed 6 bases at V and 3 bases at J, with 10 bases between. CDR1 and CDR2 (germline): KGHDR, SFDVKD. The CDR3 DNA is TGTGCCACCAGTAGCGGCGTTGAAGAGACCCAGTACTTC. This encodes CATSSGVEETQYF.

This clonotype was counted only a few times. V usage is TRBV6-1 and J usage is TRBJ1-1; D possibly corresponds to TRBD1 (6 bases). In germline, CDR1 is MNHNS, CDR2 SASEGT. This CDR3 is built from 17 residues. V was trimmed by 7 bases and J by 0 bases, leaving 21 bases between them. The CDR3 DNA reads as TGTGCCAGCATCCTCACTAAGGGGGGAATCATGAACACTGAAGCTTTCTTT. This encodes CASILTKGGIMNTEAFF.

The V call is TRBV20-1, the J call TRBJ2-1; D not certain. The closer fit of TRBJ2-7 to the DNA end suggests the J call may be wrong. CDR1 and CDR2 (germline): DFQATT, SNEGSKA (reference sequence). CDR3 size: 15 residues. CDR3 in DNA: TGCAGTGCTAGCCAGAACTGGGCAAATGACAATGAGCAGTACTTC. Translated: CSASQNWANDNEQYF.

This clonotype was found many times. The CDR3 region is CASSQDPTSGMETQYF. The CDR3 DNA is TGTGCCAGCAGCCAAGACCCGACTAGCGGGATGGAGACCCAGTACTTC. The rearrangement joins TRBV3-1 to TRBJ2-5; 11 positions match TRBD2. Per the germline V gene, CDR1 is LGHDT and CDR2 is YNNKEL (reference sequence). CDR3 length equals 16 residues. Trimming removed 0 bases from V and 5 bases from J; junction bases left unmatched: 5.

The chain combines TRBV24-1 with TRBJ2-7, with 9 bases aligning to TRBD2. The CDR3 extends over 15 amino acids. J lost 7 bases, V lost 4 bases, and 10 bases had no gene match. Germline V gene sequence: CDR1 KGHDR, CDR2 SFDVKD. CDR3: CATSEASGTLGEQYF. The CDR3 nucleotides are TGTGCCACCAGTGAAGCTAGCGGGACGTTGGGGGAGCAGTACTTC.

The genes are TRBV7-6 and TRBJ2-7; 8 bases are shared with TRBD2. The DNA end is more similar to TRBJ2-1, so the J call may be wrong. CDR3 size: 15 residues. Germline values: CDR1 SGHVS, CDR2 FNYEAQ. The CDR3 region has the DNA TGTGCCAGCAGCTTGGTCGGGAGGGCCTACAATGAGCAGTTCTTC. Translating gives CASSLVGRAYNEQFF.

This clonotype occurred many times. The chain links TRBV7-2 to TRBJ2-7; TRBD2 matches 10 bases. With 7 bases clipped from V and 4 bases from J, the junction kept 13 bases outside the gene matches. The CDR3 contains 16 residues. CDR1 is SGHTA, CDR2 FQGNSA, per germline. The CDR3 protein is CASTSPNPSGSYEQYF. In DNA form, the CDR3 reads TGTGCCAGCACCTCCCCGAATCCTAGCGGGAGTTACGAGCAGTACTTC.

This chain connects TRBV5-4 to TRBJ1-2; 7 bases are shared with TRBD1. V shed 0 bases, J shed 11 bases, and the junction held 13 bases outside the gene matches. CDR1 is SGHNT, CDR2 YYREEE, per germline (reference sequence). This CDR3 is 15 amino acids long. In DNA, the CDR3 is TGTGCCAGCAGCTTGGACAGGGGCAACCACCCGTCGTACACCTTC. Protein product: CASSLDRGNHPSYTF.

The rearrangement joins TRBV5-5 to TRBJ2-6, with a weak D call TRBD2 (6 bases). The V and J ends lost 3 bases and 3 bases respectively, with 10 bases between them. CDR3 length equals 15 residues. The V gene's germline CDR1 is SGHKS and CDR2 YYEKEE (reference sequence). CDR3 coding DNA: TGTGCCAGCAGCTCGGGAGTGATTGGGGCCAACGTCCTGACTTTC. Translating it yields CASSSGVIGANVLTF.

This clonotype showed up many times. This chain joins TRBV7-2 and TRBJ2-7; 11 bases fit TRBD2. Germline assignment: CDR1 SGHTA and CDR2 FQGNSA. The CDR3 has 17 residues. The V gene end was trimmed by 5 bases and the J gene end by 5 bases; junction bases not matched to a gene: 14. CDR3 sequence: CASSRRSLAGGPHEQYF. The CDR3 nucleotides read TGTGCCAGCAGCAGGAGGTCCCTAGCGGGAGGTCCCCACGAGCAGTACTTC.

In this sample, this clonotype turned up once. Because it lacks the conserved phenylalanine or tryptophan at the end, this CDR3 is likely a read error. It is unclear where the CDR3 begins or ends on the DNA, so no DNA is shown, and the CDR3 is as TCRdb lists it. The rearrangement links TRBV20-1 to TRBJ2-6; TRBD1, the table's D call, lacks a check against the DNA. Germline V lookup: CDR1 DFQATT, CDR2 SNEGSKA (reference sequence). The CDR3 is 9 residues long, ends included. CDR3: CSARPPRTS.

This clonotype appeared many times. The rearrangement joins TRBV2 to TRBJ1-1, with D hard to call. This CDR3 has 16 amino acids. V lost 2 bases to trimming and J lost 5 bases, with 18 bases between them. Germline V gene data show CDR1 as SNHLY and CDR2 as FYNNEI. Here the CDR3 DNA reads TGTGCCAGCAGTGAATTCCCTCCTCAACCAGAAACTGAAGCTTTCTTT. Translation: CASSEFPPQPETEAFF.

The rearrangement links TRBV9 to TRBJ1-1; D remains ambiguous. The length of the CDR3 is 13 residues. Germline lookup yields CDR1 SGDLS and CDR2 YYNGEE. With 5 bases removed from V and 7 bases from J, the gap between germline ends came to 15 bases. CDR3 in amino acids: CASSLSPSFEAFF. The CDR3 DNA is TGTGCCAGCAGTTTATCCCCCTCCTTTGAAGCTTTCTTT.

For this clonotype: A single base separates this from a much larger clone, so it may be a read error. The V call is TRBV20-1, the J call TRBJ2-7; D may be TRBD1 (5 bases). Germline V gene lookup returns CDR1 DFQATT and CDR2 SNEGSKA (reference sequence). The CDR3 sequence is 11 residues long. Trimming took 6 bases from V and 7 from J, leaving 13 bases between them. CDR3 sequence reads: CSADRAKEQYF. In DNA form, the CDR3 reads TGCAGTGCCGACAGAGCGAAAGAGCAGTACTTC.

The table lists this clonotype with a count of one. J is TRBJ1-6 and V is TRBV7-2, with D perhaps matching TRBD1 (6 bases). There are 16 residues in the CDR3. Germline CDR1 reads SGHTA; CDR2 reads FQGNSA. V lost 1 base to trimming and J lost 10 bases, with 17 bases between them. CDR3 in amino acids: CASSLDVGRGSSPLHF. The CDR3 DNA follows: TGTGCCAGCAGCTTAGACGTGGGCAGGGGTAGCTCACCCCTCCACTTT.

This clonotype was observed many times. This chain links TRBV10-2 with TRBJ1-4; maybe TRBD1 (6 bases). The V end lost 2 bases, the J end lost 5 bases, and 12 bases lay between the germline ends. Germline CDR1 WSHSY, CDR2 SAAADI. CDR3 size: 15 residues. The DNA for the CDR3 is TGCGCCAGCAGTGAGCCGGGGGCGCAGAATGAAAAACTGTTTTTT. Its protein product is CASSEPGAQNEKLFF.

V gene TRBV19 combines with J gene TRBJ2-6, with a weak D call TRBD2 (6 bases). The ends were cut back, 10 bases at V and 2 bases at J, with 12 bases in the middle. CDR3 length: 14 residues. CDR1 and CDR2 (germline): LNHDA, SQIVND (reference sequence). CDR3 region: CATAPGAGANVLTF. CDR3 bases: TGTGCCACCGCCCCGGGAGCTGGGGCCAACGTCCTGACTTTC.

With respect to this clonotype: This clone may be a read error of a much larger clone one base away. The J gene is TRBJ1-1, the V gene TRBV6-6; D is undetermined. This CDR3 is built from 17 residues. CDR1 and CDR2 from the germline V gene are MNHNY and SVGAGI (reference sequence). The V end was cut by 2 bases, the J end by 3 bases, with 19 bases between. CDR3 coding DNA: TGTGCCAGCAGTTACCTCCTCCGGACGGACGGGTACACTGAAGCTTTCTTT. Residues: CASSYLLRTDGYTEAFF.

This clonotype appeared a single time. Compared with germline, one end of the junction differs, possibly owing to a read error. The J gene is TRBJ2-6, the V gene TRBV11-1, with D possibly TRBD2 on 6 matching bases. The CDR3 is made up of 16 amino acids. Per germline, CDR1 SGHAT and CDR2 FQDESV (reference sequence). CDR3 loop: CASSTTRDSGTNVLTF. DNA of the CDR3: TGCGCCAGCAGCACTACACGGGACTCTGGGACCAACGTCCTGACTTTC.

In its sample, this clonotype was seen many times. This sequence joins TRBV7-9 and TRBJ1-2, with 7 bases that match TRBD1. CDR1 and CDR2 (germline): SEHNR, FQNEAQ (reference sequence). Trimming at V came to 1 base and at J to 8 bases, leaving 13 bases not matched to a gene. This CDR3 region has 16 residues. CDR3 sequence: CASSLVPGTVTSGYTF. The CDR3 coding sequence is TGTGCCAGCAGCTTAGTCCCCGGGACAGTTACTAGCGGCTACACCTTC.

Concerning this clonotype itself: This CDR3 fails to terminate in the conserved phenylalanine or tryptophan, so it likely reflects a read error. The DNA is omitted, as the CDR3 cannot be located on it reliably, and the CDR3 follows TCRdb's listing. This chain joins TRBV10-2 and TRBJ1-6. The CDR3 length equals 8 residues, ends included. CDR1 and CDR2 from the germline V gene are WSHSY and SAAADI. The CDR3 sequence is CASSEQEP.

The count of this clonotype is one. The V call is TRBV12-3 or TRBV12-4, the J call TRBJ1-1, with D possibly being TRBD1 (5 bases). Trimming took 2 bases from V and 10 from J, leaving 11 bases between them. The CDR3 has 12 amino acids. The CDR3 is CASSLSQGGAFF. CDR3 DNA: TGTGCCAGCAGTTTAAGTCAGGGTGGAGCTTTCTTT.

In regard to this clonotype: The junction departs from germline at one end; a sequencing error may be responsible. This sequence joins TRBV7-3 and TRBJ2-6, with D hard to call. The V gene's germline CDR1 is SGHTA and CDR2 FQGTGA. This CDR3 has 14 amino acids. The CDR3 DNA is TGTACCAGCAGCTTAAGAGTAGCGGCCAACGTCCTGACTTTC. Translating gives CTSSLRVAANVLTF.

Worth noting for this clonotype: A clone one base away is much larger, so this may be a read error. The CDR3 coding sequence is TGTGCCAGCAGCTTATCTAATGAAAAACTGTTTTTT. As protein: CASSLSNEKLFF. This chain links TRBV7-2 with TRBJ1-4; unclear D gene. This CDR3 is 12 amino acids long. Germline V gene lookup returns CDR1 SGHTA and CDR2 FQGNSA. V was pared by 2 bases and J by 3 bases, with 1 base between.

This chain connects TRBV30 to TRBJ1-4; D remains ambiguous. The V end lost 3 bases, the J end lost 8 bases, and 10 bases lay between the germline ends. Germline-derived CDR1 and CDR2 are GTSNPN and SVGIG (reference sequence). This CDR3 region has 12 residues. CDR3 sequence reads: CAWRGLVEKLFF. DNA of the CDR3: TGTGCCTGGAGAGGCCTTGTGGAAAAACTGTTTTTT.

This clonotype was seen ten or more times. This chain uses TRBV19 with TRBJ2-7; D unresolved. CDR1 is LNHDA and CDR2 is SQIVND in the germline V gene (reference sequence). The CDR3 runs 15 residues. Trimming took off 1 base at V and 3 bases at J, with 13 bases between the two ends. CDR3: CASSIASEASYEQYF. In nucleotides, the CDR3 is TGTGCCAGTAGTATAGCATCCGAAGCGAGCTACGAGCAGTACTTC.

This clonotype was counted many times. V is TRBV20-1 and J is TRBJ1-1; a weak D match, TRBD1 (5 bases). Trimming removed 2 bases at V and 0 bases at J, with 13 bases between. In germline, CDR1 is DFQATT, CDR2 SNEGSKA (reference sequence). This CDR3 has 15 residues. This CDR3 reads CSARKMGPLNTEAFF. CDR3 bases: TGCAGTGCTAGAAAAATGGGACCCTTGAACACTGAAGCTTTCTTT.

This clonotype occurred many times. V gene TRBV20-1 combines with J gene TRBJ2-7, with D uncertain. Germline assignment: CDR1 DFQATT and CDR2 SNEGSKA (reference sequence). The V gene lost 5 bases and the J gene lost 4 bases, with 9 bases spanning the gap. CDR3 size: 11 residues. The CDR3 sequence is CSAGLTYEQYF. The CDR3 coding sequence is TGCAGTGCTGGCCTTACTTACGAGCAGTACTTC.

This clonotype was seen many times. The chain joins TRBV28 to TRBJ2-7, with 7 bases fitting TRBD2. CDR1 MDHEN and CDR2 SYDVKM come from the germline V gene. This CDR3 region has 13 residues. J gave up 2 bases and V 5 bases, and 3 bases lay outside the gene matches. CDR3 residues: CASSIREAYEQYF. As DNA, the CDR3 is TGTGCCAGCAGTATCCGGGAGGCCTACGAGCAGTACTTC.

This chain uses TRBV29-1 with TRBJ1-1; D ambiguous. CDR1 is SQVTM and CDR2 is ANQGSEA in the germline V gene. The CDR3 has 11 residues. The germline V and J ends were trimmed by 8 bases and 6 bases, with 13 bases remaining between them. The CDR3 loop is CSSWETPEAFF. The CDR3 nucleotides read TGCAGCAGTTGGGAAACACCTGAAGCTTTCTTT.

About this clonotype itself: Compared with germline, one end of the junction differs, possibly owing to a read error. The V gene is TRBV4-1, the J gene TRBJ2-3, with 9 bases aligning to TRBD2. The V gene's germline CDR1 is MGHRA and CDR2 YSYEKL. The CDR3 covers 15 residues. CDR3 sequence reads: CASSLQREGTDTQYF. The DNA for the CDR3 is TGTGCCAGCAGCCTACAGCGGGAGGGCACAGATACGCAGTATTTT.